The T cell receptor (beta chain) described here comes from a study of shared clonotypes between healthy human individuals. Overall study context: Donors had three CD4 naive, three CD4 memory, two CD8 naive and one CD8 memory plate apiece. General study points: It was the non-shared clonotypes that had lower generation probabilities than clonotypes shared by all four donors.

V shed 4 bases and J 5 bases; nucleotides not matched to a gene: 17. This CDR3 spans 18 amino acids. Germline CDR1 and CDR2: SNHLY and FYNNEI. In the case of this clone: Its antigen is as yet unknown.

The assay was run at deep level. Some clones are missing from TCRdb's copy, which holds only in-frame ones; the method was immunoSEQ multiplex PCR. The sample consists of more than 2 million clones, 90% to 97% of them appearing once. The study enrolled healthy HIV-negative adults without recent acute infections or vaccinations as donors. The V gene is TRBV2, the J gene TRBJ1-2, with TRBD1 matching 9 bases. The TCR was taken from a man aged 18-30 years in good health. The specimen sequenced was naive CD4+ T cells sorted from blood. Subset indicated: CD45RA+ positively selected. Here the CDR3 reads CASSGGGTTGGGGYGYTF. DNA of the CDR3: TGTGCCAGCAGTGGCGGTGGTACTACAGGGGGCGGGGGATATGGCTACACCTTC. Combining the CDR3 with reference TRBV2 and TRBJ1-2 gives the whole variable domain EPEVTQTPSHQVTQMGQEVILRCVPISNHLYFYWYRQILGQKVEFLVSFYNNEISEKSEIFDDQFSVERPDGSNFTLKIRSTKLEDSAMYFCASSGGGTTGGGGYGYTFGSGTRLTVV.